Following are 25 T cell receptor beta chains from one sample sequenced in a study of T cells after yellow fever vaccination. TCRdb redid the calling of the 5' RACE reads with MiXCR, one entry per CDR3 protein. The table includes hundreds of thousands of distinct CDR3 sequences, 4.1% detected once. Sequencing used PBMCs, obtained 5 days after the yellow fever booster vaccination. The receptors here all came from a man aged 18 to 35 who received the YFV17D yellow fever vaccine.

In its sample, this clonotype was seen a few times. The chain is built from TRBV5-5 and TRBJ1-5; no firm D call. Between the trimmed V and J ends, which lost 4 bases and 1 base, there was a span of 24 bases. This CDR3 contains 19 residues. Germline loops: CDR1 SGHKS, CDR2 YYEKEE (reference sequence). CDR3 in amino acids: CASSKNSWRDGISNQPQHF. The CDR3 DNA sequence: TGTGCCAGCAGCAAAAACAGTTGGCGAGACGGTATCAGCAATCAGCCCCAGCATTTT.

This clonotype has only a few counts. J is TRBJ1-6 and V is TRBV6-2 or TRBV6-3; D is perhaps TRBD1 (5 bases). V was trimmed by 6 bases and J by 10 bases, leaving 10 bases between them. The CDR3 runs to 12 residues. Germline CDR1 is MNHEY and CDR2 is SVGEGT. The CDR3, as DNA: TGTGCCAGCAGCCGAGGGGTATCACCCCTCCACTTT. Protein product: CASSRGVSPLHF.

V gene TRBV7-9 combines with J gene TRBJ1-1; possible D gene TRBD1, 6 bases. This CDR3 spans 14 amino acids. V lost 10 bases and J lost 0, with 15 bases in between. CDR1 and CDR2 (germline): SEHNR, FQNEAQ (reference sequence). For the CDR3, the DNA is TGTGCCACCAGAGAGGGGGGGATGAACACTGAAGCTTTCTTT. It specifies CATREGGMNTEAFF.

The chain is built from TRBV9 and TRBJ1-1; D is unresolved. CDR1 is SGDLS and CDR2 is YYNGEE in the germline V gene. This CDR3 region has 14 residues. V was trimmed by 0 bases and J by 1 base, leaving 7 bases between them. The chain's CDR3 is CASSVATENTEAFF. CDR3 DNA: TGTGCCAGCAGCGTAGCTACTGAGAACACTGAAGCTTTCTTT.

V gene TRBV5-1 combines with J gene TRBJ2-2; no clear D. The CDR3 has 16 amino acids. Trimming took 0 bases from V and 2 from J, leaving 11 bases between them. Germline V gene sequence: CDR1 SGHRS, CDR2 YFSETQ. The CDR3 DNA reads TGCGCCAGCAGCTTGGGAGGTCTTTCTAACACCGGGGAGCTGTTTTTT. This gives the protein CASSLGGLSNTGELFF.

This clonotype was found many times. The chain recombines TRBV10-2 with TRBJ2-7; no clear D. CDR3 length: 11 residues. Looked up from germline, CDR1 is WSHSY and CDR2 is SAAADI. Deletions cut 3 bases from V and 4 bases from J, with 4 bases between. The CDR3 here is CASSDMYEQYF. Written as DNA, the CDR3 is TGCGCCAGCAGTGACATGTACGAGCAGTACTTC.

This clonotype was counted only a few times. The chain employs TRBV29-1 and TRBJ2-1, with 9 bases fitting TRBD1. Germline CDR1 and CDR2: SQVTM and ANQGSEA. V was pared by 1 base and J by 2 bases, with 9 bases of the junction left unmatched. This CDR3 comprises 17 residues. The CDR3 sequence: CSVEGGTGRIPYNEQFF. CDR3 in DNA: TGCAGCGTTGAAGGAGGGACAGGGAGGATTCCCTACAATGAGCAGTTCTTC.

This clonotype was picked up many times. V usage is TRBV5-1 and J usage is TRBJ2-3; the D call may be TRBD1 or TRBD2 (5 bases each). The CDR3 loop spans 15 amino acids. Germline V gene data show CDR1 as SGHRS and CDR2 as YFSETQ. The germline V and J ends were trimmed by 3 bases and 4 bases, with 15 bases remaining between them. The CDR3 region is CASSSRDPRADTQYF. The CDR3 region has the DNA TGCGCCAGCAGCTCCCGGGACCCGAGGGCAGATACGCAGTATTTT.

The rearrangement links TRBV6-2 or TRBV6-3 to TRBJ2-5; TRBD2 is a possible D gene (6 bases). The V gene lost 4 bases and the J gene lost 3 bases, with 6 bases spanning the gap. Germline lookup yields CDR1 MNHEY and CDR2 SVGEGT. This CDR3 comprises 12 residues. CDR3 in amino acids: CASSWREETQYF. The CDR3, as DNA: TGTGCCAGCAGTTGGAGGGAAGAGACCCAGTACTTC.

This chain connects TRBV28 to TRBJ2-4; D is uncertain. The V end was cut by 5 bases, the J end by 0 bases, with 8 bases between. The germline CDR1 and CDR2 sequences are MDHEN and SYDVKM. This CDR3 has 14 amino acids. CDR3 sequence reads: CASSLTRAKNIQYF. CDR3 DNA sequence: TGTGCCAGCAGTCTAACACGAGCCAAAAACATTCAGTACTTC.

CDR3 residues: CASSITRRKNTEAFF. The CDR3, as DNA: TGTGCCAGTAGTATAACCCGACGGAAGAACACTGAAGCTTTCTTT. The chain has TRBV19 and TRBJ1-1; no clear D. This CDR3 has 15 amino acids. Trimming cost V 2 bases and J 1 base, with 11 bases left between them. The germline CDR1 and CDR2 sequences are LNHDA and SQIVND (reference sequence). The complete variable domain, with remaining parts taken from reference TRBV19 and TRBJ1-1, reads DGGITQSPKYLFRKEGQNVTLSCEQNLNHDAMYWYRQDPGQGLRLIYYSQIVNDFQKGDIAEGYSVSREKKESFPLTVTSAQKNPTAFYLCASSITRRKNTEAFFGQGTRLTVV.

This clonotype showed up many times. This chain joins TRBV5-1 and TRBJ2-5, with D unclear. The germline V gene has CDR1 SGHRS and CDR2 YFSETQ. The CDR3 has 12 amino acids. V was cut by 7 bases and J by 1 base, with 8 bases left in between. The CDR3 is CASRERQETQYF. In DNA, the CDR3 is TGCGCCAGCCGAGAGCGCCAAGAGACCCAGTACTTC.

This clonotype occurred a few times. The V and J genes are TRBV3-1 and TRBJ2-7, with 10 bases that match TRBD1. The germline gives CDR1 LGHDT, CDR2 YNNKEL (reference sequence). The junction had 5 bases not matched to a gene; V was cut back by 2 bases and J by 1 base. The CDR3 totals 16 residues. CDR3 nucleotides: TGTGCCAGCAGCCAACCGGGACAGGGGTTGTCCTACGAGCAGTACTTC. It is translated as CASSQPGQGLSYEQYF.

The chain combines TRBV7-2 with TRBJ2-1, with 10 positions matching TRBD2. J was trimmed by 13 bases and V by 4 bases; bases with no gene match: 4. Germline assignment: CDR1 SGHTA and CDR2 FQGNSA. The CDR3 spans 12 residues. CDR3 protein: CASSWGLARQFF. The CDR3 DNA follows: TGTGCCAGCAGCTGGGGACTAGCGCGACAGTTCTTC.

The rearrangement links TRBV7-3 to TRBJ1-5; tentative D call: TRBD1 (5 bases). Germline CDR1 is SGHTA and CDR2 is FQGTGA. V was trimmed by 0 bases and J by 4 bases, leaving 10 bases between them. The CDR3 has 15 amino acids. CDR3 DNA: TGTGCCAGCAGCTTAACGGGTGGGGCAAATCAGCCCCAGCATTTT. Protein product: CASSLTGGANQPQHF.

This chain links TRBV20-1 with TRBJ2-7; possibly TRBD1 for D (7 bases). V lost 5 bases to trimming and J lost 0 bases, with 11 bases between them. This CDR3 comprises 13 residues. Germline CDR1 is DFQATT and CDR2 is SNEGSKA (reference sequence). CDR3: CSARGTVSYEQYV. CDR3 in DNA: TGCAGTGCTCGCGGGACAGTCTCCTACGAGCAGTACGTC.

The chain links TRBV4-1 to TRBJ1-1; D remains ambiguous. V shed 1 base and J shed 1 base, with 10 bases lying between them. Germline CDR1 and CDR2: MGHRA and YSYEKL. CDR3 length: 15 amino acids. Here the CDR3 DNA reads TGCGCCAGCAGCCAAGCCCCGGATGGGAACACTGAAGCTTTCTTT. Residues: CASSQAPDGNTEAFF.

There are a few counts of this clonotype. The chain is built from TRBV9 and TRBJ2-1; 7 bases are shared with TRBD1. CDR1 and CDR2 from the germline V gene are SGDLS and YYNGEE. This CDR3 contains 15 residues. V dropped 0 bases and J dropped 4; count of bases not matched to a gene: 4. The chain's CDR3 is CASSVETGLYNEQFF. CDR3 nucleotides: TGTGCCAGCAGCGTAGAGACAGGGCTATACAATGAGCAGTTCTTC.

The genes are TRBV4-1 and TRBJ2-4; D gene ambiguous. This CDR3 has 15 amino acids. With 1 base removed from V and 1 base from J, the gap between germline ends came to 8 bases. Germline V lookup: CDR1 MGHRA, CDR2 YSYEKL. The CDR3: CASSQVGGAKNIQYF. The CDR3 region has the DNA TGCGCCAGCAGCCAAGTCGGTGGGGCCAAAAACATTCAGTACTTC.

This chain joins TRBV7-2 and TRBJ1-4; D is ambiguous. Trimming shortened V by 5 bases and J by 0 bases, and 10 bases separated the two germline ends. Germline assignment: CDR1 SGHTA and CDR2 FQGNSA. There are 15 residues in the CDR3. The CDR3 sequence is CASSPNGATNEKLFF. CDR3 coding DNA: TGTGCCAGCAGCCCAAACGGTGCAACTAATGAAAAACTGTTTTTT. The full variable domain, completed using reference TRBV7-2 and TRBJ1-4, is GAGVSQSPSNKVTEKGKDVELRCDPISGHTALYWYRQSLGQGLEFLIYFQGNSAPDKSGLPSDRFSAERTGGSVSTLTIQRTQQEDSAVYLCASSPNGATNEKLFFGSGTQLSVL.

The J gene is TRBJ1-4, the V gene TRBV4-2; D gene unclear. The CDR3 totals 19 residues. In germline, CDR1 is LGHNA, CDR2 YNFKEQ. Trimming cost V 4 bases and J 0 bases, with 21 bases left between them. The CDR3 sequence: CASSRRFANAEATNEKLFF. CDR3 coding DNA: TGTGCCAGCAGCCGAAGATTCGCGAATGCGGAGGCAACTAATGAAAAACTGTTTTTT.

This clonotype showed up just a few times. This chain connects TRBV7-2 to TRBJ2-7, with D unresolved. Germline V CDR1 and CDR2: SGHTA, FQGNSA. Trimming removed 1 base at V and 5 bases at J, with 12 bases between. This CDR3 contains 14 residues. The CDR3 sequence: CASSLGHQSHEQYF. The CDR3 DNA sequence: TGTGCCAGCAGCTTAGGACACCAATCCCACGAGCAGTACTTC.

The chain uses TRBV21-1 and TRBJ2-7. TRBV21-1 is recorded as a pseudogene. The CDR3 length is 15 residues. CDR3 nucleotide sequence: TGTGCCAGCAGTACAGTAAATGGACCCACCTACGAGCAGTACGTC. Translation: CASSTVNGPTYEQYV.

This clonotype has ten or more counts. The rearrangement links TRBV6-2 or TRBV6-3 to TRBJ2-2; 7 positions agree with TRBD1. Germline values: CDR1 MNHEY, CDR2 SVGEGT. The CDR3 is made up of 16 amino acids. Trimming cost V 4 bases and J 4 bases; bases outside gene matches: 9. Here the CDR3 reads CASSFKVGTATGELFF. The CDR3 nucleotides read TGTGCCAGCAGTTTCAAAGTCGGGACAGCCACCGGGGAGCTGTTTTTT.

In its sample, this clonotype was seen a few times. At one boundary the junction diverges from the germline segment, which might be a read error. The gene calls are TRBV13 and TRBJ1-1; D is ambiguous. The CDR3 spans 12 residues. Germline V lookup: CDR1 PRHDT, CDR2 FYEKMQ (reference sequence). CDR3 protein: CASSLGSAEAFF. CDR3 sequence (DNA): TGTGCCAGCAGCCTAGGGTCCGCTGAAGCTTTCTTT. The variable domain in full, completed from reference TRBV13 and TRBJ1-1, reads AAGVIQSPRHLIKEKRETATLKCYPIPRHDTVYWYQQGPGQDPQFLISFYEKMQSDKGSIPDRFSAQQFSDYHSELNMSSLELGDSALYFCASSLGSAEAFFGQGTRLTVV.